The 3 T cell receptor beta chains presented below share a single source sample, sequenced in a study of T cells in Graves' hyperthyroidism and ophthalmopathy. RNA transcripts provided the source from which TCR beta CDR3 regions were amplified. Researchers ran a first-round RT-PCR on the TCR CDR3 using the HTBI primer set. TCRdb re-derived calls from the multiplex PCR reads in MiXCR, one entry per CDR3 protein. The table lists 450,000 to 650,000 distinct CDR3 sequences, more than 20% of them singletons. Sequenced sample: blood. Every receptor here comes from a man aged 18 to 29 with Graves' hyperthyroidism.

This clonotype was seen at least ten times. The CDR3 nucleotides read TGTGCCAGCAGCTTAGCGGGTTGGGGCGAGCAGTACTTC. Amino acid sequence: CASSLAGWGEQYF. V usage is TRBV7-9 and J usage is TRBJ2-7, with D hard to call. The CDR3 runs 13 residues. The V end lost 0 bases, the J end lost 6 bases, and 9 bases lay between the germline ends. Germline CDR1 and CDR2: SEHNR and FQNEAQ (reference sequence).

The genes are TRBV20-1 and TRBJ2-7; no clear D. Trimming pared 0 bases from V and 3 bases from J, leaving 9 bases between. The CDR3 length is 13 residues. The germline gives CDR1 DFQATT, CDR2 SNEGSKA (reference sequence). The CDR3 sequence: CSARDLSDYEQYF. CDR3 DNA sequence: TGCAGTGCTAGAGATTTGTCTGACTACGAGCAGTACTTC.

The chain employs TRBV20-1 and TRBJ2-7, with 7 nucleotides matching TRBD1. The CDR3 sequence is 15 residues long. V lost 0 bases to trimming and J lost 1 base; unmatched junction nucleotides: 6. Germline V gives CDR1 DFQATT, CDR2 SNEGSKA (reference sequence). The CDR3 coding sequence is TGCAGTGCTAGAGACGGACAGGACTTATCCTACGAGCAGTACTTC. Amino acid sequence: CSARDGQDLSYEQYF.